The T cell receptor (beta chain) described here comes from a study of blood T cell repertoires in COVID-19. Study background: The United States, Italy and Spain were the sources of the acute and convalescent COVID-19 samples. T cells, B-cell-depleted T cells, or PBMCs supplied cDNA or gDNA.

This CDR3 has 14 amino acids. The germline CDR1 and CDR2 sequences are SGHDT and YYEEEE. V lost 5 bases to trimming and J lost 10 bases, with 21 bases between them. Methods used by the authors: Amplification of reference gene primers provided the estimated nucleated cell counts. Method: immunoSEQ multiplex PCR; TCRdb's copy keeps in-frame clones and lacks some. That table gives V, J and clone size, and the DNA gave D and trimming. The sample carries more than 200,000 clones, about 90% recorded once. In this sample, this clone turned up a few times. The source is a woman between 55 and 75 years old with acute or convalescent COVID-19. This chain links TRBV5-6 with TRBJ1-2; possibly TRBD1 for D (6 bases). Source material: peripheral blood. CDR3 region: CASSSGGTRGLYTF. Here the CDR3 DNA reads TGTGCCAGCAGTTCCGGTGGGACAAGAGGCCTCTACACCTTC.